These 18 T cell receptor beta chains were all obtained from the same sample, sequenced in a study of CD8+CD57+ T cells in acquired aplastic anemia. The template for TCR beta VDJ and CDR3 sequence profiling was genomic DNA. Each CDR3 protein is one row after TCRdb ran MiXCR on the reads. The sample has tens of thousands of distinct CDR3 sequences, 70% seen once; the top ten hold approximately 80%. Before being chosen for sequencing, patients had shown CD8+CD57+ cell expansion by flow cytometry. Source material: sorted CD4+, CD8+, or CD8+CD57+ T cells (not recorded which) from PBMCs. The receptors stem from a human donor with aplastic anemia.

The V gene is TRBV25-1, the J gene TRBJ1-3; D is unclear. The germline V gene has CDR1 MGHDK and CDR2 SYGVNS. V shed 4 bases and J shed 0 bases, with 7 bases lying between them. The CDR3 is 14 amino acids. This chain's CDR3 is CASSVVGSGNTIYF. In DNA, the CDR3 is TGTGCCAGCAGTGTGGTGGGCTCTGGAAACACCATATATTTT.

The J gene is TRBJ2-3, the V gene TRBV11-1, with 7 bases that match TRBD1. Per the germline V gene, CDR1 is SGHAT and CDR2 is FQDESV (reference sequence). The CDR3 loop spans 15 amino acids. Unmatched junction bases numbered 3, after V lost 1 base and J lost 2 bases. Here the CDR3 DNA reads TGTGCCAGCAGCTTAGACAGGGGCTTCACAGATACGCAGTATTTT. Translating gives CASSLDRGFTDTQYF.

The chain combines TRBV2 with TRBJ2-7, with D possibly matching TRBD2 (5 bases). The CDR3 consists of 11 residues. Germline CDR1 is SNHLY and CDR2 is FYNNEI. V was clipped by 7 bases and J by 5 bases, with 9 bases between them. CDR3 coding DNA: TGTGCCAGCACGACTATGAACGAGCAGTACTTC. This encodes CASTTMNEQYF.

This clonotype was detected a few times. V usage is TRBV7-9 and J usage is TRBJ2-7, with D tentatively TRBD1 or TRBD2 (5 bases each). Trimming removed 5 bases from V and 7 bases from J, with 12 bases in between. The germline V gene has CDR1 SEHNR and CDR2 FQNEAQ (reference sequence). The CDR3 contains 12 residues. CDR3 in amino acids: CASSRDGTEQYF. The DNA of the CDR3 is TGTGCCAGCAGCCGGGACGGGACGGAGCAGTACTTC.

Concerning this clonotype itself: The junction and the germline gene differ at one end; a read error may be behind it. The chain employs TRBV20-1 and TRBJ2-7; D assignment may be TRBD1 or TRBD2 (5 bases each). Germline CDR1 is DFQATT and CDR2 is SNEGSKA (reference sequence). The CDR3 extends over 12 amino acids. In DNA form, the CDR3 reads TGCAGTGCTAGCGCAGGGACCTACGAGCAATACTTC. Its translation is CSASAGTYEQYF.

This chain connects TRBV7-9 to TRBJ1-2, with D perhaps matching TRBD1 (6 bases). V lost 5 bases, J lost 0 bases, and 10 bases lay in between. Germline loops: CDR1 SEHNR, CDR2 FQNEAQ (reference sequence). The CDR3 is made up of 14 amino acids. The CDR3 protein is CASSRDRTNYGYTF. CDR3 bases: TGTGCCAGCAGCCGTGACAGGACTAACTATGGCTACACCTTC.

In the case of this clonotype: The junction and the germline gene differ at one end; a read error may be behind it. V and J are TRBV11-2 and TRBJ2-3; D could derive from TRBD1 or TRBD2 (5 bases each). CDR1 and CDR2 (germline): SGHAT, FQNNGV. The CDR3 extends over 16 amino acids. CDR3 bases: TGTGCCAGCAGCTTAGGGGCTGGGGGAGTGGCAGATGCGCAGTATTTT. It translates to CASSLGAGGVADAQYF.

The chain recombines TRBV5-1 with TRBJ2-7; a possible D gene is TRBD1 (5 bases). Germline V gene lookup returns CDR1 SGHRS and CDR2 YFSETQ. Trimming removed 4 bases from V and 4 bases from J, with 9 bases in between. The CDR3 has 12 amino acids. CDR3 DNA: TGCGCCAGCAGCCAGGACACTTACGAGCAGTACTTC. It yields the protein CASSQDTYEQYF.

As DNA, the CDR3 is TGTGCCAACCGAGGACAGGGTAACACTGAAGCTTTCTTT. Translated, it gives CANRGQGNTEAFF. V usage is TRBV19 and J usage is TRBJ1-1; 8 bases match TRBD1. V trimming: 10 bases; J trimming: 2 bases; junction bases outside the gene matches: 6. The CDR3 is 13 residues long. Germline CDR1 reads LNHDA; CDR2 reads SQIVND (reference sequence).

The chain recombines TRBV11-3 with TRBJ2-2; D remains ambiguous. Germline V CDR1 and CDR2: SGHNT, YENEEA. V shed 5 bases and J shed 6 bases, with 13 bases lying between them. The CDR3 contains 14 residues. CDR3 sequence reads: CASSPQGSAGELFF. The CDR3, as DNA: TGTGCCAGCAGCCCGCAAGGGTCCGCCGGGGAGCTGTTTTTT.

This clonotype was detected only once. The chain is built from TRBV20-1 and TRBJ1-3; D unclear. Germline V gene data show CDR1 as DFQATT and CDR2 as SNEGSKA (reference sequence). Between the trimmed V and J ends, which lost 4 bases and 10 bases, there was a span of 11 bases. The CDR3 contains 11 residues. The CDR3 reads CSATSETTIYF. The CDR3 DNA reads TGCAGTGCTACATCGGAAACGACCATATATTTT.

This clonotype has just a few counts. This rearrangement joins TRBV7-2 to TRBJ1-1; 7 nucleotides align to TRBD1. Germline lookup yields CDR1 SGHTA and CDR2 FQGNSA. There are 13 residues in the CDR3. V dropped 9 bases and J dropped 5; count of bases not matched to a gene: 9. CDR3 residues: CASRRQGGTEAFF. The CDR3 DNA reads TGTGCCAGTAGGCGACAGGGAGGGACTGAAGCTTTCTTT.

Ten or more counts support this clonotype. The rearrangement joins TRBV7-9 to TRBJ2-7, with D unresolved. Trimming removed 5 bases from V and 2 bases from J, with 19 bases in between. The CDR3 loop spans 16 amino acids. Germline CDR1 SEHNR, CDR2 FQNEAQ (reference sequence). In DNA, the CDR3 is TGTGCCAGCAGCCTCCAACCGCCTTCAGGCACCTACGAGCAGTACTTC. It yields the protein CASSLQPPSGTYEQYF.

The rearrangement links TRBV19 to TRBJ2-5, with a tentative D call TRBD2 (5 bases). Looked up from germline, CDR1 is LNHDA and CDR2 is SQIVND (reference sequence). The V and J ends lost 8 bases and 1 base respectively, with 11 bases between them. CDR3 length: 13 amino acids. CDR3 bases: TGTGCCAGTGCTGGCAGCGGCCAAGAGACCCAGTACTTC. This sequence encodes CASAGSGQETQYF.

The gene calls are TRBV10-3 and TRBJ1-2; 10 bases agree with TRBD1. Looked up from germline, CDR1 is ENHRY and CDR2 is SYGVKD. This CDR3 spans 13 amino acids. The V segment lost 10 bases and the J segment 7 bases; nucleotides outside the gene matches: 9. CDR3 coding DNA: TGTGCCACCTGGGACAGGGGCGGCAGTGGCTACACCTTC. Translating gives CATWDRGGSGYTF.

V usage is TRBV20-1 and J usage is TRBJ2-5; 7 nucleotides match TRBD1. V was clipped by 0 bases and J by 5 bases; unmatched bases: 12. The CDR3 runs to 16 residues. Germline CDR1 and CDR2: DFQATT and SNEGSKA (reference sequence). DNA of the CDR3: TGCAGTGCTAGAGACCTAAGAGAGGGGACAGCTGAGACCCAGTACTTC. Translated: CSARDLREGTAETQYF.

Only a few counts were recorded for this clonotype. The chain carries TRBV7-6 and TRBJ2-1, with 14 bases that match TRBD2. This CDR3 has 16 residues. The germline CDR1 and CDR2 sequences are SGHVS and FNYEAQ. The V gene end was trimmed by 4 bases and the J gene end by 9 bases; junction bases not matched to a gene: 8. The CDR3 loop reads CASSSLTSGGASEQFF. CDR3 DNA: TGTGCCAGCAGCTCACTGACTAGCGGGGGGGCGAGTGAGCAGTTCTTC.

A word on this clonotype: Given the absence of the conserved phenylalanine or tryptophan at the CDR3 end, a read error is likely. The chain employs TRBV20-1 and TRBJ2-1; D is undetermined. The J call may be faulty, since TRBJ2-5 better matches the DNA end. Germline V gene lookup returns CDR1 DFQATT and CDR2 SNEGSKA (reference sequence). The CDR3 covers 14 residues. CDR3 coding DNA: TGCAGTGCCAGTTTGGACCCCAACCAAGAGACCCAGTACCTC. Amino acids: CSASLDPNQETQYL.